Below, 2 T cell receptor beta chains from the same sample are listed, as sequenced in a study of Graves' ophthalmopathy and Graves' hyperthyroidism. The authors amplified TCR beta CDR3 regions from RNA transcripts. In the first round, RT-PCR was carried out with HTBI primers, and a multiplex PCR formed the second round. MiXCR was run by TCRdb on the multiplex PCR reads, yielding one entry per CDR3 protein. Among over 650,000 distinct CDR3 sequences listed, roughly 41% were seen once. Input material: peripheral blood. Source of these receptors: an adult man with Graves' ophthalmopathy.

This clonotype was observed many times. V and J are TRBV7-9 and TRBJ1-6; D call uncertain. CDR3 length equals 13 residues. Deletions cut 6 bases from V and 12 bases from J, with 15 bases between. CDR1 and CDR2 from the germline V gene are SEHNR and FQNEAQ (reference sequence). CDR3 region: CASSSANFGPLHF. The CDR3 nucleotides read TGTGCCAGCAGTTCCGCTAATTTTGGACCCCTCCACTTT.

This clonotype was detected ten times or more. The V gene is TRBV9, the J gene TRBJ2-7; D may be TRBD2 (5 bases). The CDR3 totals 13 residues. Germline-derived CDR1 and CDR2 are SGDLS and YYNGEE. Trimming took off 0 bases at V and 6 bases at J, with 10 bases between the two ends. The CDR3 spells CASSVGSGTEQYF. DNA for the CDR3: TGTGCCAGCAGCGTAGGCAGCGGAACCGAGCAGTACTTC.